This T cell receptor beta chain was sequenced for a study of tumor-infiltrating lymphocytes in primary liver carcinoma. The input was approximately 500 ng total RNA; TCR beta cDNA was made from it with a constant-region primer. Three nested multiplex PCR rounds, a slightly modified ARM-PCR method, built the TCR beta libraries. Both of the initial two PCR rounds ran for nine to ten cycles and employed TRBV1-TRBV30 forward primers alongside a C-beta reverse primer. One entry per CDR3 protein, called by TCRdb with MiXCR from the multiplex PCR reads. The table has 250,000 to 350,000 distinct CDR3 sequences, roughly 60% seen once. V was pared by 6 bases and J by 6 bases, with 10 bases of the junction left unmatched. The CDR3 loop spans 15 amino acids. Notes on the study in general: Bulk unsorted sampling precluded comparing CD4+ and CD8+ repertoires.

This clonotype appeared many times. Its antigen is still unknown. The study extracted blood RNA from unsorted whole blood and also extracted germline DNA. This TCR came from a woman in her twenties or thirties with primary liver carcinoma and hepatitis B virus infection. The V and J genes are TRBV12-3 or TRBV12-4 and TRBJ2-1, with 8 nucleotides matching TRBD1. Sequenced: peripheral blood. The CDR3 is CASRGRDRTPNEQFF. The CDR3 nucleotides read TGTGCCAGCAGGGGCCGGGACAGGACACCCAATGAGCAGTTCTTC.